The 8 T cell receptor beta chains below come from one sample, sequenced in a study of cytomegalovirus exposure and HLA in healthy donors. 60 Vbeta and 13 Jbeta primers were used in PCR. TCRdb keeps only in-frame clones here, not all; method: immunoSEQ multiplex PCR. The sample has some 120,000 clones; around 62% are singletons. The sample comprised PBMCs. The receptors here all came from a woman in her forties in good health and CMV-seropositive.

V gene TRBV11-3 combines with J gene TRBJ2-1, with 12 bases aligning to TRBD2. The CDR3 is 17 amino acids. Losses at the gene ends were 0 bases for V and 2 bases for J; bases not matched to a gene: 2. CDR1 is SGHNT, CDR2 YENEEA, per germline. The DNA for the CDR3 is TGTGCCAGCAGCTTAGACCCTAGCGGGAGGGCCTACAATGAGCAGTTCTTC. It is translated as CASSLDPSGRAYNEQFF.

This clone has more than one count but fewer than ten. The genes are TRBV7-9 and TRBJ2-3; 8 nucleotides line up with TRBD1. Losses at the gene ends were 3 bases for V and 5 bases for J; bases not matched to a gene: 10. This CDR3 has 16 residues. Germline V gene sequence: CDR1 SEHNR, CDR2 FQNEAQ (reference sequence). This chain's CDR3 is CASSLIRTGQLDTQYF. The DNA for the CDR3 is TGTGCCAGCAGCTTGATTAGGACAGGGCAACTAGATACGCAGTATTTT.

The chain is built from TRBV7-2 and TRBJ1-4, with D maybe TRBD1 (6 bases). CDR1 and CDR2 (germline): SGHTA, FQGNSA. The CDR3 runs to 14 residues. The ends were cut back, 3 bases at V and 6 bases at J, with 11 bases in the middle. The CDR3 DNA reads TGTGCCAGCAGCTTTTTAGCAGGGGATGAAAAACTGTTTTTT. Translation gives CASSFLAGDEKLFF.

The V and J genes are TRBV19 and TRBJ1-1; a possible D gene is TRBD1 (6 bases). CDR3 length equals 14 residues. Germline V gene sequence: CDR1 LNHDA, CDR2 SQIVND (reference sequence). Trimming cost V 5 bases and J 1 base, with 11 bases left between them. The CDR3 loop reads CASSPGQRNTEAFF. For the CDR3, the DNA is TGTGCCAGTAGTCCAGGACAGAGGAACACTGAAGCTTTCTTT.

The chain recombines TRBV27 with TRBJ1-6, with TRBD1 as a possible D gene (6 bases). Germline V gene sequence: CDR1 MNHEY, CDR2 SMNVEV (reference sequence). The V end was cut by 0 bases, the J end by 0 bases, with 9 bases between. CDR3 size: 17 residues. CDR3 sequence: CASSLSDRSSYNSPLHF. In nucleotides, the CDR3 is TGTGCCAGCAGTTTATCCGACAGGAGCTCCTATAATTCACCCCTCCACTTT.

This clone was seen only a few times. DNA of the CDR3: TGTGCCAGCAGCGTACTCGAGACTAGCTTGAGCACAGATACGCAGTATTTT. Translated, it gives CASSVLETSLSTDTQYF. V usage is TRBV9 and J usage is TRBJ2-3, with 7 nucleotides matching TRBD2. This CDR3 has 17 amino acids. Germline assignment: CDR1 SGDLS and CDR2 YYNGEE. V shed 1 base, J shed 0 bases, and the junction held 8 bases outside the gene matches. The variable domain in full, completed from reference TRBV9 and TRBJ2-3, reads DSGVTQTPKHLITATGQRVTLRCSPRSGDLSVYWYQQSLDQGLQFLIQYYNGEERAKGNILERFSAQQFPDLHSELNLSSLELGDSALYFCASSVLETSLSTDTQYFGPGTRLTVL.

DNA for the CDR3: TGTGCCAGCCGACAGTGGGGCACCTACGAGCAGTACTTC. It encodes CASRQWGTYEQYF. The rearrangement links TRBV2 to TRBJ2-7; perhaps TRBD1 as D (5 bases). V dropped 8 bases and J dropped 2 bases, with 13 bases sitting between them. Germline V gene data show CDR1 as SNHLY and CDR2 as FYNNEI. CDR3 size: 13 residues.

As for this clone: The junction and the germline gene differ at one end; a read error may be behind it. The chain's CDR3 is CASSLAGGPLYEQFF. The DNA of the CDR3 is TGTGCCAGCAGCCTAGCGGGAGGGCCTTTGTATGAGCAGTTCTTC. This chain joins TRBV7-6 and TRBJ2-1; the match to TRBD2 covers 12 bases. The CDR3 contains 15 residues. Germline V gives CDR1 SGHVS, CDR2 FNYEAQ.